This entry concerns a single T cell receptor (beta chain). Clones were read by immunoSEQ multiplex PCR, and TCRdb kept only the in-frame ones, dropping some. The sample holds more than 100,000 clones, around nine tenths seen once. These data are taken from a study of control samples from healthy donors and cancer patients. V shed 4 bases and J 0 bases; nucleotides not matched to a gene: 7. Germline-derived CDR1 and CDR2 are SGHTS and YDEGEE. The CDR3 is 16 amino acids. The sequencing input was PBMCs. The source of this sequence is a man aged 55 to 70 with lung cancer. The chain combines TRBV5-8 with TRBJ2-1; 7 bases agree with TRBD1. In DNA form, the CDR3 reads TGTGCCAGCAGCCTTCTCAGGGGGAACTCCTACAATGAGCAGTTCTTC. This codes for CASSLLRGNSYNEQFF. Looking up the rest from reference TRBV5-8 and TRBJ2-1 gives the full variable domain: EAGVTQSPTHLIKTRGQQATLRCSPISGHTSVYWYQQALGLGLQFLLWYDEGEERNRGNFPPRFSGRQFPNYSSELNVNALELEDSALYLCASSLLRGNSYNEQFFGPGTRLTVL.